A single sample gave rise to the 25 T cell receptor beta chains below, sequenced in a study of T-cell reconstitution after alpha-beta-depleted transplantation in children. The authors prepared the TCRbeta library with unique molecular identifiers. MiXCR, run by TCRdb on the PCR reads, gives a single entry per CDR3 protein. Here the sample spans just over 350,000 distinct CDR3 sequences, about 14% being singletons. The starting material was PBMCs, obtained from the stem cell graft. The receptors originated from a human donor who donated a stem cell graft to a child with Fanconi anemia.

Only a few counts were recorded for this clonotype. CDR3 amino acids: CASSLGGGRNTEAFF. The CDR3 DNA is TGTGCCAGCAGCTTAGGGGGAGGGAGGAACACTGAAGCTTTCTTT. V usage is TRBV7-9 and J usage is TRBJ1-1; D is undetermined. The germline CDR1 and CDR2 sequences are SEHNR and FQNEAQ (reference sequence). The CDR3 runs to 15 residues. V was trimmed by 1 base and J by 1 base, leaving 10 bases between them.

The chain carries TRBV18 and TRBJ1-3; D perhaps matches TRBD1 (6 bases). V lost 3 bases, J lost 0 bases, and 12 bases lay in between. The CDR3 runs 16 residues. Germline-derived CDR1 and CDR2 are KGHSH and LQKENI. In DNA, the CDR3 is TGTGCCAGCTCACCTCGACAGGACCGCTCTGGAAACACCATATATTTT. It encodes CASSPRQDRSGNTIYF. Variable domain in full (rest from reference TRBV18 and TRBJ1-3): NAGVMQNPRHLVRRRGQEARLRCSPMKGHSHVYWYRQLPEEGLKFMVYLQKENIIDESGMPKERFSAEFPKEGPSILRIQQVVRGDSAAYFCASSPRQDRSGNTIYFGEGSWLTVV.

The J gene is TRBJ1-1, the V gene TRBV6-6, with D tentatively TRBD1 (6 bases). V was pared by 4 bases and J by 6 bases, with 9 bases between. The CDR3 extends over 12 amino acids. Germline loops: CDR1 MNHNY, CDR2 SVGAGI (reference sequence). CDR3 nucleotide sequence: TGTGCCAGCAGTTCCGGACAGTCTGAAGCTTTCTTT. It translates to CASSSGQSEAFF.

This clonotype has just a few counts. CDR3 loop: CASSRSSSNTEAFF. The CDR3 nucleotides read TGTGCCAGCTCAAGGTCCTCCTCGAACACTGAAGCTTTCTTT. The chain couples TRBV18 to TRBJ1-1; D remains ambiguous. This CDR3 contains 14 residues. Germline V gene sequence: CDR1 KGHSH, CDR2 LQKENI. V lost 5 bases, J lost 1 base, and 11 bases lay in between.

The sample holds many counts of this clonotype. The chain is built from TRBV5-8 and TRBJ1-6; D is unresolved. Germline CDR1 is SGHTS and CDR2 is YDEGEE. The ends were cut back, 1 base at V and 5 bases at J, with 10 bases in the middle. This CDR3 comprises 15 residues. Here the CDR3 reads CASSLREGNNSPLHF. The CDR3 DNA reads as TGTGCCAGCAGCTTGCGGGAAGGGAATAATTCACCCCTCCACTTT.

The chain is built from TRBV29-1 and TRBJ1-1; D perhaps matches TRBD1 (5 bases). The CDR3 runs to 12 residues. Trimming took 6 bases from V and 11 from J, leaving 19 bases between them. Germline CDR1 and CDR2: SQVTM and ANQGSEA. The DNA of the CDR3 is TGCAGCGTCGAACGGGACTCAGGGAAGGCTTTCTTT. Its protein product is CSVERDSGKAFF.

This rearrangement joins TRBV19 to TRBJ1-4, with D hard to call. CDR3 length: 18 amino acids. V lost 0 bases to trimming and J lost 8 bases, with 22 bases between them. CDR1 is LNHDA and CDR2 is SQIVND in the germline V gene (reference sequence). CDR3 coding DNA: TGTGCCAGTAGTATAGATCTTCGAGACTGGGCCAGCGGGGAAAAACTGTTTTTT. Its translation is CASSIDLRDWASGEKLFF.

The chain is built from TRBV6-5 and TRBJ2-1; D call uncertain. Trimming cost V 2 bases and J 0 bases, with 14 bases left between them. In germline, CDR1 is MNHEY, CDR2 SVGAGI. This CDR3 is built from 17 residues. The DNA for the CDR3 is TGTGCCAGCAGTTACAGCCTCTGGCGGACCTCCTACAATGAGCAGTTCTTC. Translating gives CASSYSLWRTSYNEQFF.

In this sample, this clonotype turned up many times. V and J are TRBV7-6 and TRBJ1-4; 7 bases match TRBD1. CDR1 and CDR2 from the germline V gene are SGHVS and FNYEAQ. V was clipped by 6 bases and J by 3 bases; unmatched bases: 4. The CDR3 has 14 residues. The CDR3 sequence: CASSTGTANEKLFF. The CDR3 coding sequence is TGTGCCAGCAGTACCGGGACAGCTAATGAAAAACTGTTTTTT.

This clonotype was observed a handful of times. V usage is TRBV4-3 and J usage is TRBJ1-1; 8 nucleotides align to TRBD1. V was pared by 0 bases and J by 3 bases, with 3 bases of the junction left unmatched. This CDR3 is 15 amino acids long. The germline gives CDR1 LGHNA, CDR2 YSLEER. As DNA, the CDR3 is TGCGCCAGCAGCCAAGATACGGACAGGGACACTGAAGCTTTCTTT. It codes for CASSQDTDRDTEAFF.

The table lists this clonotype with many counts. The chain uses TRBV2 and TRBJ1-2, with TRBD1 matching over 7 bases. Trimming took 4 bases from V and 4 from J; bases not matched to a gene: 12. This CDR3 has 16 amino acids. Germline V gene sequence: CDR1 SNHLY, CDR2 FYNNEI. The chain's CDR3 is CASSAVRDSVSYGYTF. CDR3 coding DNA: TGTGCCAGCAGTGCGGTGAGGGACAGTGTTTCCTATGGCTACACCTTC.

This clonotype was counted many times. This chain uses TRBV10-3 with TRBJ2-5; 8 positions match TRBD2. The CDR3 has 12 amino acids. CDR1 is ENHRY and CDR2 is SYGVKD in the germline V gene. The ends lost 4 bases at V and 5 bases at J; junction bases unmatched: 0. CDR3 amino acids: CAISVAGETQYF. CDR3 DNA sequence: TGTGCCATCAGTGTAGCGGGGGAGACCCAGTACTTC.

This clonotype was seen more than once but under ten times. The V call is TRBV29-1, the J call TRBJ1-1; no clear D gene. The CDR3 loop spans 12 amino acids. Trimming removed 4 bases from V and 5 bases from J, with 11 bases in between. From germline, CDR1 is SQVTM and CDR2 ANQGSEA. CDR3 amino acids: CSVGGGGTEAFF. DNA for the CDR3: TGCAGCGTTGGGGGAGGCGGGACTGAAGCTTTCTTT.

This rearrangement joins TRBV12-3 or TRBV12-4 to TRBJ2-7, with TRBD1 identical over 7 bases. With V trimmed by 4 bases and J by 2 bases, 5 bases remained unmatched. The CDR3 length is 14 residues. This CDR3 is CASSSTGPAYEQYF. CDR3 nucleotide sequence: TGTGCCAGCAGTTCGACAGGGCCGGCCTACGAGCAGTACTTC.

This clonotype was recorded a few times. V gene TRBV18 combines with J gene TRBJ2-2; D is uncertain. The CDR3 contains 12 residues. The V end lost 5 bases, the J end lost 7 bases, and 8 bases lay between the germline ends. Germline CDR1 reads KGHSH; CDR2 reads LQKENI. CDR3 loop: CASSGEVGELFF. As DNA, the CDR3 is TGTGCCAGCTCAGGGGAAGTCGGGGAGCTGTTTTTT.

This clonotype was recorded a few times. This rearrangement joins TRBV6-5 to TRBJ1-3, with D hard to call. Germline CDR1 reads MNHEY; CDR2 reads SVGAGI. The CDR3 is made up of 15 amino acids. V lost 5 bases to trimming and J lost 4 bases, with 15 bases between them. The CDR3 DNA reads as TGTGCCAGCAGTCACAAGCTGTTCACGGGAAACACCATATATTTT. Its protein is CASSHKLFTGNTIYF.

This clonotype was detected ten times or more. This chain joins TRBV29-1 and TRBJ1-1; D is unresolved. The CDR3 spans 13 residues. The germline CDR1 and CDR2 sequences are SQVTM and ANQGSEA. V was pared by 5 bases and J by 4 bases, with 14 bases between. The CDR3 loop reads CSVRSARSTEAFF. The CDR3, as DNA: TGCAGCGTTCGGAGCGCCAGGAGCACTGAAGCTTTCTTT.

V is TRBV3-1 and J is TRBJ1-5; D not resolved. V was cut by 4 bases and J by 5 bases, with 9 bases left in between. Germline CDR1 reads LGHDT; CDR2 reads YNNKEL (reference sequence). The CDR3 has 13 amino acids. The CDR3 coding sequence is TGTGCCAGCAGCCCTAAACCCCATCAGCCCCAGCATTTT. Protein sequence: CASSPKPHQPQHF. The full variable domain, with the rest looked up from reference TRBV3-1 and TRBJ1-5, is DTAVSQTPKYLVTQMGNDKSIKCEQNLGHDTMYWYKQDSKKFLKIMFSYNNKELIINETVPNRFSPKSPDKAHLNLHINSLELGDSAVYFCASSPKPHQPQHFGDGTRLSIL.

This clonotype was observed many times. The chain is built from TRBV18 and TRBJ2-5; D gene unclear. The CDR3 runs to 14 residues. Germline-derived CDR1 and CDR2 are KGHSH and LQKENI. Trimming left V 3 bases short and J 0 bases short, with 8 bases between. Here the CDR3 reads CASSPPRYQETQYF. The CDR3 bases are TGTGCCAGCTCACCCCCGAGGTACCAAGAGACCCAGTACTTC.

The rearrangement links TRBV6-2 or TRBV6-3 to TRBJ2-1; TRBD2 matches at 14 bases. V was pared by 4 bases and J by 7 bases, with 15 bases of the junction left unmatched. CDR1 and CDR2 (germline): MNHEY, SVGEGT. This CDR3 spans 19 amino acids. CDR3 region: CASSSTGTSGGPGGNEQFF. The CDR3 region has the DNA TGTGCCAGCAGTTCCACAGGGACTAGCGGGGGTCCCGGTGGGAATGAGCAGTTCTTC.

The chain links TRBV28 to TRBJ2-1; perhaps TRBD1 as D (5 bases). The CDR3 loop spans 13 amino acids. Trimming pared 6 bases from V and 5 bases from J, leaving 11 bases between. CDR1 and CDR2 (germline): MDHEN, SYDVKM. The CDR3 DNA reads TGTGCCAGCAGCTTGACAGCGAACAATGAGCAGTTCTTC. It specifies CASSLTANNEQFF.

This clonotype has at least ten counts. The V call is TRBV12-3 or TRBV12-4, the J call TRBJ1-1, with TRBD1 identical over 8 bases. The CDR3 has 16 amino acids. The V and J ends lost 3 bases and 9 bases, in that order; junction bases with no gene match: 15. CDR3 DNA: TGTGCCAGCAGTTTCATACGCCGAGACAGGGGTAAAAAAGCTTTCTTT. Its protein product is CASSFIRRDRGKKAFF.

The chain is built from TRBV5-1 and TRBJ2-5; maybe TRBD1 (5 bases). Germline V gives CDR1 SGHRS, CDR2 YFSETQ. The CDR3 has 18 amino acids. Trimming removed 0 bases from V and 3 bases from J, with 21 bases in between. CDR3 sequence: CASSLVVGARSSEETQYF. The CDR3 DNA reads TGCGCCAGCAGCTTGGTGGTAGGGGCTCGGAGTTCGGAAGAGACCCAGTACTTC.

Details on this clonotype: A clone one base away is much larger, so this may be a read error. The chain recombines TRBV5-1 with TRBJ2-1, with TRBD2 matching over 9 bases. Germline V gene data show CDR1 as SGHRS and CDR2 as YFSETQ. The CDR3 length is 14 residues. As DNA, the CDR3 is TGCGCCGGCAGCGATAGCGGGGGATACAATGAGCAGTTCTTC. It yields the protein CAGSDSGGYNEQFF.

The chain joins TRBV12-3 or TRBV12-4 to TRBJ2-1; the D gene is possibly TRBD1 (6 bases). This CDR3 has 16 residues. The ends were cut back, 6 bases at V and 5 bases at J, with 20 bases in the middle. The CDR3 DNA is TGTGCCAGCAGGGGGGCGACAGGTGGATGGGACAATGAGCAGTTCTTC. This sequence encodes CASRGATGGWDNEQFF.